The clone carrying this TCR beta chain turned up a few times. Antigen specificity is unknown. The repertoire was sequenced with immunoSEQ multiplex PCR; TCRdb's copy has only in-frame clones and lacks some. This table holds 360,000 or so clones, about nine tenths found once. V dropped 5 bases and J dropped 10 bases, with 18 bases sitting between them. Germline assignment: CDR1 MNHEY and CDR2 SVGEGT. CDR3 length equals 14 residues. The data belong to a study of Ad26.COV2.S vaccination and SARS-CoV-2 variants. Treatment indicated: 15 to 20 received Ad26.COV2.S at low or high dose, single or two shots; 5 received placebo; per-sample allocation not given. Sampling took place 63 days after the first vaccine or placebo injection. Donation came from an adult in Boston who was aged 18-55 years. Study conclusions and caveats: Estimates derived from TCR breadth and depth analyses may have underestimated total T cell responses.

This TCR came from a person aged 18-65 years who received the Ad26.COV2.S COVID-19 vaccine or a placebo. The sample here was peripheral blood, taken in a trial of Ad26.COV2.S vaccine versus placebo. V usage is TRBV6-2 or TRBV6-3 and J usage is TRBJ2-1; D is possibly TRBD2 (6 bases). The CDR3 loop reads CASSQSREVGEQFF. In DNA, the CDR3 is TGTGCCAGCAGTCAATCCAGGGAGGTGGGGGAGCAGTTCTTC.